Given below is one T cell receptor (beta chain) in context. The antigen remains unidentified. This CDR3 has 14 amino acids. With 7 bases removed from V and 2 bases from J, the gap between germline ends came to 13 bases. CDR1 LNHDA and CDR2 SQIVND come from the germline V gene (reference sequence). Assay used: immunoSEQ multiplex PCR; TCRdb lists only in-frame clones, some missing. This sample yields around 79,000 clones, of which about 85% are seen a single time; roughly 1.6% belongs to the top ten. This record comes from a study of T cell responses to AZD1222 COVID-19 vaccine. Study observations and caveats: Repertoire sampling occurred only after the peak T cell response.

This TCR was recovered from an adult in good health. This sample comprised peripheral blood, obtained on day 0 of AZD1222 vaccination. This chain joins TRBV19 and TRBJ2-3; TRBD1 might be the D (6 bases). In nucleotides, the CDR3 is TGTGCCAGTAAGGGCGGACAGAACACAGATACGCAGTATTTT. It specifies CASKGGQNTDTQYF.